Below are 11 T cell receptor beta chains sequenced from a single sample in a study of T cells in localized non-small cell lung cancer. TCRdb keeps only in-frame clones here, not all; method: immunoSEQ multiplex PCR. This sample yields 2,000 to 2,500 clones, of which roughly a quarter are seen a single time; around 7.9% belongs to the top ten. The sequencing here drew on lung tumor tissue, taken before any cancer treatment. The receptor set was obtained from a man between 40 and 75 years old with stage III lung adenocarcinoma.

The chain carries TRBV27 and TRBJ2-7; D perhaps matches TRBD1 (5 bases). The CDR3 has 13 residues. V dropped 6 bases and J dropped 2 bases, with 11 bases sitting between them. Germline V gene data show CDR1 as MNHEY and CDR2 as SMNVEV (reference sequence). This CDR3 reads CASRSGMTYEQYF. CDR3 sequence (DNA): TGTGCCAGCAGATCAGGGATGACCTACGAGCAGTACTTC.

The sample holds one count of this clone. The chain is built from TRBV25-1 and TRBJ2-7; a possible D gene is TRBD1 (5 bases). The V and J ends lost 3 bases and 2 bases respectively, with 8 bases between them. The CDR3 runs 13 residues. Germline V gives CDR1 MGHDK, CDR2 SYGVNS. The CDR3 spells CASSDWGTYEQYF. CDR3 nucleotide sequence: TGTGCCAGCAGTGATTGGGGCACCTACGAGCAGTACTTC.

J is TRBJ2-2 and V is TRBV18; the D gene could be TRBD1 or TRBD2 (5 bases each). This CDR3 comprises 17 residues. Germline V gene lookup returns CDR1 KGHSH and CDR2 LQKENI. Trimming removed 2 bases from V and 2 bases from J, with 15 bases in between. CDR3: CASSPSQRGTNTGELFF. Written as DNA, the CDR3 is TGTGCCAGCTCACCAAGTCAACGGGGCACTAACACCGGGGAGCTGTTTTTT.

J is TRBJ2-3 and V is TRBV18; possibly TRBD2 for D (5 bases). The CDR3 contains 15 residues. Germline lookup yields CDR1 KGHSH and CDR2 LQKENI. V was clipped by 2 bases and J by 0 bases, with 9 bases between them. The CDR3 DNA reads TGTGCCAGCTCACCAGGGCAGCGGAGCACAGATACGCAGTATTTT. It specifies CASSPGQRSTDTQYF.

This clone was recorded a few times. The rearrangement joins TRBV9 to TRBJ1-4; D remains ambiguous. The CDR3 consists of 13 residues. Trimming cost V 0 bases and J 6 bases, with 6 bases left between them. The germline V gene has CDR1 SGDLS and CDR2 YYNGEE. The CDR3 region is CASSVATDEKLFF. CDR3 DNA sequence: TGTGCCAGCAGCGTAGCGACGGATGAAAAACTGTTTTTT.

This clone was seen only once. The rearrangement joins TRBV30 to TRBJ2-1, with 9 bases that match TRBD2. V lost 0 bases to trimming and J lost 9 bases; unmatched junction nucleotides: 6. Germline values: CDR1 GTSNPN, CDR2 SVGIG (reference sequence). The CDR3 totals 14 residues. CDR3 in amino acids: CAWSVMAGGREQFF. The CDR3 DNA reads TGTGCCTGGAGTGTAATGGCGGGAGGGCGTGAGCAGTTCTTC.

The gene calls are TRBV6-8 and TRBJ2-5, with D uncertain. V was clipped by 5 bases and J by 2 bases, with 12 bases between them. Germline V gene sequence: CDR1 MNHGY, CDR2 SAAAGT. The CDR3 spans 14 residues. CDR3 nucleotide sequence: TGTGCCAGCAGTAGAGCATCACAGCAAGAGACCCAGTACTTC. Protein product: CASSRASQQETQYF.

This chain uses TRBV11-1 with TRBJ1-1; the match to TRBD1 covers 8 bases. V was clipped by 5 bases and J by 7 bases; unmatched bases: 9. The CDR3 covers 14 residues. Per the germline V gene, CDR1 is SGHAT and CDR2 is FQDESV (reference sequence). CDR3: CASSQRQGRDEAFF. For the CDR3, the DNA is TGTGCCAGCAGCCAGAGACAGGGGCGAGATGAAGCTTTCTTT.

The sample holds a few counts of this clone. This chain connects TRBV7-5 to TRBJ1-4. TRBV7-5 is shown as a pseudogene. The CDR3 sequence is 17 residues long. The CDR3 loop is CASSLLVTPTPNEKLFF. The CDR3 DNA is TGTGCCAGCAGCTTACTCGTGACGCCGACCCCGAATGAAAAACTGTTTTTT.

In its sample, this clone was seen a few times. The chain links TRBV30 to TRBJ2-3, with D possibly matching TRBD2 (6 bases). V lost 6 bases and J 0 bases, leaving 10 bases between the germline ends. The CDR3 extends over 13 amino acids. CDR1 GTSNPN and CDR2 SVGIG come from the germline V gene (reference sequence). CDR3 region: CACTGRSTDTQYF. The CDR3, as DNA: TGTGCCTGCACCGGGAGAAGCACAGATACGCAGTATTTT.

The gene calls are TRBV19 and TRBJ1-5; 12 bases map to TRBD1. Unmatched junction bases numbered 7, after V lost 7 bases and J lost 6 bases. The CDR3 covers 15 residues. Per the germline V gene, CDR1 is LNHDA and CDR2 is SQIVND (reference sequence). Here the CDR3 reads CASNTGTGGRQPQHF. The DNA for the CDR3 is TGTGCCAGTAATACCGGGACAGGGGGCCGTCAGCCCCAGCATTTT.